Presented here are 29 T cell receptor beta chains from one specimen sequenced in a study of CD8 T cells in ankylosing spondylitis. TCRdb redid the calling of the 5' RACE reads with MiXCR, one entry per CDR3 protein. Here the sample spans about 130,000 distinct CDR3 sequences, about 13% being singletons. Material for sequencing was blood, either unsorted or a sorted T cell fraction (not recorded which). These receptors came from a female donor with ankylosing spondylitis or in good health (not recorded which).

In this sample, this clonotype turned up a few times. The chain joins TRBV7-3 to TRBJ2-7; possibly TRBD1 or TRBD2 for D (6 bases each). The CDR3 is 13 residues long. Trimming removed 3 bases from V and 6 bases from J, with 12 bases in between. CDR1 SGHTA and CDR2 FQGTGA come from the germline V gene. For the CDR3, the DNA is TGTGCCAGCAGCTTGGGGGGCCCGGGCGAGCAGTACTTC. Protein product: CASSLGGPGEQYF.

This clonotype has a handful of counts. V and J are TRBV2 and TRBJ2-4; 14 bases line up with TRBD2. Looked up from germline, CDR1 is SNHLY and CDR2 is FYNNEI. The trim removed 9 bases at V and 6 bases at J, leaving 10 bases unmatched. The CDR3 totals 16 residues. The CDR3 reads CASTIRGLAGVNIQYF. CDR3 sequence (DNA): TGTGCCAGTACGATCCGGGGACTAGCGGGAGTAAACATTCAGTACTTC.

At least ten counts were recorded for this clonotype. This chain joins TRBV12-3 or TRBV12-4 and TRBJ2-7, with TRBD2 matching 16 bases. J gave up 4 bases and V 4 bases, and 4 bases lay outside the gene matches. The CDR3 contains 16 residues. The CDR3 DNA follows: TGTGCCAGCAGTTCCCAGGGACTAGCGGGGGGGTACGAGCAGTACTTC. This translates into CASSSQGLAGGYEQYF.

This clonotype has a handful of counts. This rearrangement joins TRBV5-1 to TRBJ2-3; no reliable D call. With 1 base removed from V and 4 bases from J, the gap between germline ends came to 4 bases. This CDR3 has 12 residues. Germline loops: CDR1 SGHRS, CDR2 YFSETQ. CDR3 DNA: TGCGCCAGCAGCTTGTCAGCAGATACGCAGTATTTT. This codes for CASSLSADTQYF.

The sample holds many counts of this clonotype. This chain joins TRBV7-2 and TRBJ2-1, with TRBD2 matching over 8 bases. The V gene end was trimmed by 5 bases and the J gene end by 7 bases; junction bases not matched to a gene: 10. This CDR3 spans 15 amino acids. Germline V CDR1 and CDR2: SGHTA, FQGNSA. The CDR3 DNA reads TGTGCCAGCAGCCCTACTAGCGGCGTAACGAATGAGCAGTTCTTC. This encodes CASSPTSGVTNEQFF.

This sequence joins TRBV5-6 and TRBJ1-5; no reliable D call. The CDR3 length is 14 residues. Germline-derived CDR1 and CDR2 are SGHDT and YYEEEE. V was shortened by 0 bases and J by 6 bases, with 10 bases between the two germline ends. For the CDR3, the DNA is TGTGCCAGCAGCTTGGGTAATGTACGTCAGCCCCAGCATTTT. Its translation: CASSLGNVRQPQHF.

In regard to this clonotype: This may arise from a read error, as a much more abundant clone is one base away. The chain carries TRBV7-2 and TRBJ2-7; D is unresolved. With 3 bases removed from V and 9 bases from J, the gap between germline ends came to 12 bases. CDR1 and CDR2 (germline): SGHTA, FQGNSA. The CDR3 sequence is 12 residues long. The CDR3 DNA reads TGTGCCAGCAGCTTTGGGCGTTCCGTGCAGTACTTC. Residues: CASSFGRSVQYF.

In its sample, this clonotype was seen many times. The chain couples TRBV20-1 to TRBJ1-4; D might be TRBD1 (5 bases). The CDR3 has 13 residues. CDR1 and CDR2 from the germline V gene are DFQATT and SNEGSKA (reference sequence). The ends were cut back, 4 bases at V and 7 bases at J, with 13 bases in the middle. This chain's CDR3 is CSANPDSTEKLFF. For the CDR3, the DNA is TGCAGTGCTAACCCCGACAGCACTGAAAAACTGTTTTTT.

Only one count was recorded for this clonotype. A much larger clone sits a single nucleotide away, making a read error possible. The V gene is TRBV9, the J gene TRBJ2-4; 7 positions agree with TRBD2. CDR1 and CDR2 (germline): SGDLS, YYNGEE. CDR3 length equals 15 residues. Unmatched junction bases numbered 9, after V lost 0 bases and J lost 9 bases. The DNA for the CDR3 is TGTGCCAGCAGCGTAGGAGCGGGGTTGCAAAGCATTCAGTACTTC. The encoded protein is CASSVGAGLQSIQYF.

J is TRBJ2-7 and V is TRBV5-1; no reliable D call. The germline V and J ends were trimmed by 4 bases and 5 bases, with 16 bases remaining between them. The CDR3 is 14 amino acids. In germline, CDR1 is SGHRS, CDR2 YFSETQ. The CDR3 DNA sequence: TGCGCCAGCAGCCCCTGGCTTAGTCGCGACGAGCAGTACTTC. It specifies CASSPWLSRDEQYF. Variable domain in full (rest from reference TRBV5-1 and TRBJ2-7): KAGVTQTPRYLIKTRGQQVTLSCSPISGHRSVSWYQQTPGQGLQFLFEYFSETQRNKGNFPGRFSGRQFSNSRSEMNVSTLELGDSALYLCASSPWLSRDEQYFGPGTRLTVT.

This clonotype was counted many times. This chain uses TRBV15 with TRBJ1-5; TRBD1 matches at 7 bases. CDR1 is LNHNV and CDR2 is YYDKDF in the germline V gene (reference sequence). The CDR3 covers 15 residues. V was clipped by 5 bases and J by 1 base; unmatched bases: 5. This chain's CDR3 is CATSGGTASNQPQHF. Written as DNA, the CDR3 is TGTGCCACCAGCGGGGGGACAGCAAGCAATCAGCCCCAGCATTTT.

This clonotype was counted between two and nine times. CDR3 sequence: CASSLSPPGQISQETQYF. CDR3 bases: TGTGCCAGCAGCCTTTCTCCTCCGGGACAGATAAGTCAAGAGACCCAGTACTTC. This sequence joins TRBV11-2 and TRBJ2-5, with TRBD1 identical over 7 bases. CDR1 SGHAT and CDR2 FQNNGV come from the germline V gene. V was clipped by 5 bases and J by 2 bases; unmatched bases: 17. This CDR3 contains 18 residues.

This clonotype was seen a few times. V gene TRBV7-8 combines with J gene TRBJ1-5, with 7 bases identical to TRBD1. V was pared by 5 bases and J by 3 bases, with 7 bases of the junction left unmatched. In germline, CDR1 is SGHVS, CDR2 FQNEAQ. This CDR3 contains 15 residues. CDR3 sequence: CASSAGTVVNQPQHF. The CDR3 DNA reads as TGTGCCAGCAGCGCGGGGACAGTCGTCAATCAGCCCCAGCATTTT.

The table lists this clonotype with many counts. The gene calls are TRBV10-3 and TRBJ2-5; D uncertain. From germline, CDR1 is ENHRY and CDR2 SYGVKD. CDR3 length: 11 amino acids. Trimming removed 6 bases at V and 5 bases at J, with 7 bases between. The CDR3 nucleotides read TGTGCCATCAGGGAAGTCGAGACCCAGTACTTC. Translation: CAIREVETQYF.

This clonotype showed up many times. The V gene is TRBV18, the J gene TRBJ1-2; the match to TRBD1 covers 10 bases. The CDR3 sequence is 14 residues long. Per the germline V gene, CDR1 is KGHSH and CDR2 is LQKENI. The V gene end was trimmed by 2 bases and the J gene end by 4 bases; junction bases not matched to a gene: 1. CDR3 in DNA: TGTGCCAGCTCACCAGGACAGGGGGGCTATGGCTACACCTTC. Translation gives CASSPGQGGYGYTF.

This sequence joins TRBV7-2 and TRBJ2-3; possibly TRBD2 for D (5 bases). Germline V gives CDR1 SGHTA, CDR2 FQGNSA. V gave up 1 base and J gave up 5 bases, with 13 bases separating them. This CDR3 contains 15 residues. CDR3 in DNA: TGTGCCAGCAGCTTAGGCCTAGCAGGTCTAGATACGCAGTATTTT. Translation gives CASSLGLAGLDTQYF.

The CDR3 DNA reads TGTGCCAGCAGCCAAATCGCGGGAGGGGGGTCCTACGAGCAGTACTTC. Amino acid sequence: CASSQIAGGGSYEQYF. The V call is TRBV3-1, the J call TRBJ2-7, with 9 bases lining up with TRBD2. Germline assignment: CDR1 LGHDT and CDR2 YNNKEL (reference sequence). The CDR3 totals 16 residues. The V gene end was trimmed by 2 bases and the J gene end by 1 base; junction bases not matched to a gene: 6.

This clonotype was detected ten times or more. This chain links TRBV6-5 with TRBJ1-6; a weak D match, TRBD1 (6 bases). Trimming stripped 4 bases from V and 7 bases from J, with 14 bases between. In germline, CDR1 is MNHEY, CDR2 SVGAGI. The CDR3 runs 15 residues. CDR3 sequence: CASSSQGRGNSPLHF. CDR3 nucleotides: TGTGCCAGCAGTTCGCAGGGGAGAGGGAATTCACCCCTCCACTTT.

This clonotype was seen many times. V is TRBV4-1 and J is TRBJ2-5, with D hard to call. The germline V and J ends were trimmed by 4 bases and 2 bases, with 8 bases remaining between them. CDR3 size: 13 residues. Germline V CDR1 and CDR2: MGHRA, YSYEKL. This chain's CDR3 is CASSLNVQETQYF. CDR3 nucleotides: TGCGCCAGCAGCCTAAACGTACAAGAGACCCAGTACTTC.

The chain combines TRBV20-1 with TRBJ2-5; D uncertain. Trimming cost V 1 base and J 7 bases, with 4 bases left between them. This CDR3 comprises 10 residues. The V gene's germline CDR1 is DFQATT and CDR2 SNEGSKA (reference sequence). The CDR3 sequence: CSARVATQYF. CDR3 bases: TGCAGTGCTAGAGTGGCGACCCAGTACTTC.

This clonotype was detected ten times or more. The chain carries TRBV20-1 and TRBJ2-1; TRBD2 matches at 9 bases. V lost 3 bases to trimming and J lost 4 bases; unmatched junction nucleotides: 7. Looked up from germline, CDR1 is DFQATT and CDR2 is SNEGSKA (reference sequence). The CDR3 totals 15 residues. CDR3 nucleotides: TGCAGTGCTAGGCCGGGGCTAGCGGGGTACAATGAGCAGTTCTTC. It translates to CSARPGLAGYNEQFF.

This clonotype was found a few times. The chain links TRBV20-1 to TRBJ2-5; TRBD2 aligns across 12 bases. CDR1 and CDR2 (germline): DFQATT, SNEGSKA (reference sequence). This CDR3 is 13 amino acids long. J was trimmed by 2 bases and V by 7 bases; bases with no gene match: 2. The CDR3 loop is CSGTSGAQETQYF. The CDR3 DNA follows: TGCAGTGGGACTAGCGGGGCGCAAGAGACCCAGTACTTC.

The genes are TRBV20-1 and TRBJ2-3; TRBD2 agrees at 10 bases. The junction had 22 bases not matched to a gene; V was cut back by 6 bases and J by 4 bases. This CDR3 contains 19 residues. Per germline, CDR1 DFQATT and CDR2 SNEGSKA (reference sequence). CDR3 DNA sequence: TGCAGTGCAGAACCTAGAGCGGGAGGGCCATTTTTACCCGCAGATACGCAGTATTTT. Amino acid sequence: CSAEPRAGGPFLPADTQYF.

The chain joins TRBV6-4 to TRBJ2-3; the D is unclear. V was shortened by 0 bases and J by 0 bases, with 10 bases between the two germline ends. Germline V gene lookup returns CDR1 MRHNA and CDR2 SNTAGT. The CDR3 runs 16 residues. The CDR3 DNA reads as TGTGCCAGCAGTGACTCGTGGGAACATAGCACAGATACGCAGTATTTT. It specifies CASSDSWEHSTDTQYF.

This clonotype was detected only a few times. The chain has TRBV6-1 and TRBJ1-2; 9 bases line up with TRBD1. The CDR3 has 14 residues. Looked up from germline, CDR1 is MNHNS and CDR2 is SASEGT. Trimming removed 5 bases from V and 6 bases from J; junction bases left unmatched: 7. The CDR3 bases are TGTGCCAGCAGTCTAGAGGGGGACAGGGATGGCTACACCTTC. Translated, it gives CASSLEGDRDGYTF.

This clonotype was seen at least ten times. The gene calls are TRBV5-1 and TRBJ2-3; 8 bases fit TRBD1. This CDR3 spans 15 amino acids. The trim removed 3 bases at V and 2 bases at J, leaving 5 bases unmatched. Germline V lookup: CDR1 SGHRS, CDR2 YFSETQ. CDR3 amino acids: CASSYGQGVTDTQYF. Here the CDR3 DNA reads TGCGCCAGCAGCTACGGACAGGGCGTCACAGATACGCAGTATTTT.

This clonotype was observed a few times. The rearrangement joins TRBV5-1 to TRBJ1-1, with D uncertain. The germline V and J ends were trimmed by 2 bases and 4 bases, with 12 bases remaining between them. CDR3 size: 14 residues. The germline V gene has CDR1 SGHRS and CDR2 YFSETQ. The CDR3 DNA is TGCGCCAGCAGCTTAGAGTACAGAGGCACTGAAGCTTTCTTT. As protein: CASSLEYRGTEAFF.

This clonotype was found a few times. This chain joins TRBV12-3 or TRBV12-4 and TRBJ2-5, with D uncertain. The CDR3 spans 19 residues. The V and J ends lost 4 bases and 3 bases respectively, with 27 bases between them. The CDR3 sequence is CASSSTPYTKGASKETQYF. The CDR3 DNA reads TGTGCCAGCAGTTCGACCCCATACACGAAAGGAGCCTCCAAAGAGACCCAGTACTTC.

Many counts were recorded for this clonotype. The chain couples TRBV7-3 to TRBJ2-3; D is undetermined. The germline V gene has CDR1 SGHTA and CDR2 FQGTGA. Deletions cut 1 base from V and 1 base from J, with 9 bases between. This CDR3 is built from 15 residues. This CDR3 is CASSLNFAGTDTQYF. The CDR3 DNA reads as TGTGCCAGCAGCTTAAACTTTGCGGGCACAGATACGCAGTATTTT.